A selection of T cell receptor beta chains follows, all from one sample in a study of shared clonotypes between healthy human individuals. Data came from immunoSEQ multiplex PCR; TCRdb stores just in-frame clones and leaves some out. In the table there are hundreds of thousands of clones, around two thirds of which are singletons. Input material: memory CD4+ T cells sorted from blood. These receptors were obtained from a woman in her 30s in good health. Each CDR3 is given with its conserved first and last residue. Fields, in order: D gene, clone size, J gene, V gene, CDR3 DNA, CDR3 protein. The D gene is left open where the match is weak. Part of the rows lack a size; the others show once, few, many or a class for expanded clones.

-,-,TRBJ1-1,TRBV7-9,TGTGCCAGCAGACCACGGACGGTGATGAACACTGAAGCTTTCTTT,CASRPRTVMNTEAFF
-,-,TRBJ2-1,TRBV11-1,TGTGCCAGCAGCCGCCAACCTAGCGCCATAAGCTCCTACAATGAGCAGTTCTTC,CASSRQPSAISSYNEQFF
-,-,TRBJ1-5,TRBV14,TGTGCCAGCAGTCGGACAGCAGATCAGCCCCAGCATTTT,CASSRTADQPQHF
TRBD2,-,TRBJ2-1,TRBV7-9,TGTGCCAGCAGCTTAGCTTTAGCGGGAGTCGCCTACAATGAGCAGTTCTTC,CASSLALAGVAYNEQFF
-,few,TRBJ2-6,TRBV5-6,TGTGCCAGCAGCGTGTATGGCCGCTCTGGGGCCAACGTCCTGACTTTC,CASSVYGRSGANVLTF
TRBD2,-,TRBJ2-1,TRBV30,TGTGCCTGGGGCCGTTGGGAGGGTGGAGGGAATGAGCAGTTCTTC,CAWGRWEGGGNEQFF
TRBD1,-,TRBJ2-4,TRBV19,TGTGCCAGTAGTACGACAGGGGCCAAAAACATTCAGTACTTC,CASSTTGAKNIQYF
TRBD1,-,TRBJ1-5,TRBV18,TGTGCCAGCTCACCCACCGGGACAGGGGATAATCAGCCCCAGCATTTT,CASSPTGTGDNQPQHF
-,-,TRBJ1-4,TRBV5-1,TGCGCCAGCAGCTTGTTAGGGGATAATGAAAAACTGTTTTTT,CASSLLGDNEKLFF
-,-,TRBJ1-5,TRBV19,TGTGCCAGTAGTACCCCCCCAGATTGGACGTCCAGTTTTGGGCAGCCCCAGCATTTT,CASSTPPDWTSSFGQPQHF
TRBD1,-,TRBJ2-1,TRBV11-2,TGTGCCAGCAGCTTAAAGACAGGGCCCTACAATGAGCAGTTCTTC,CASSLKTGPYNEQFF
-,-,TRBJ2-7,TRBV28,TGTGCCAGCAGTTACGCCGGAGGAAGGGCGTCCTACGAGCAGTACTTC,CASSYAGGRASYEQYF